One T cell receptor (beta chain) is described in this entry. What it binds is unknown. The sequenced template was RNA, covering the TCR beta CDR3 region. HTBI-primed RT-PCR formed the first round, and a multiplex PCR formed the second. MiXCR, run by TCRdb on the multiplex PCR reads, gives a single entry per CDR3 protein. The sample lists around 1,200,000 distinct CDR3 sequences, 36% occurring once. This specimen belongs to a study of Graves' ophthalmopathy and Graves' hyperthyroidism. The overall study: Calling hyperthyroidism stable required that no ophthalmopathy show up within 18 months of follow-up.

Study outcomes and limitations: A 13-signature model separated ophthalmopathy from stable hyperthyroidism, reaching around 88% sensitivity and about 81% specificity cross-validated.

Input material: peripheral blood or thyroid tissue (not recorded which). The sequence was obtained from an adult man with Graves' hyperthyroidism.

DNA of the CDR3: TGTGCCACCAGTGACCCGGACGAGCAGTACTTC. Its protein product is CATSDPDEQYF. This rearrangement joins TRBV24-1 to TRBJ2-7; D uncertain. Germline V gene lookup returns CDR1 KGHDR and CDR2 SFDVKD. Trimming left V 4 bases short and J 5 bases short, with 5 bases between. The CDR3 contains 11 residues.